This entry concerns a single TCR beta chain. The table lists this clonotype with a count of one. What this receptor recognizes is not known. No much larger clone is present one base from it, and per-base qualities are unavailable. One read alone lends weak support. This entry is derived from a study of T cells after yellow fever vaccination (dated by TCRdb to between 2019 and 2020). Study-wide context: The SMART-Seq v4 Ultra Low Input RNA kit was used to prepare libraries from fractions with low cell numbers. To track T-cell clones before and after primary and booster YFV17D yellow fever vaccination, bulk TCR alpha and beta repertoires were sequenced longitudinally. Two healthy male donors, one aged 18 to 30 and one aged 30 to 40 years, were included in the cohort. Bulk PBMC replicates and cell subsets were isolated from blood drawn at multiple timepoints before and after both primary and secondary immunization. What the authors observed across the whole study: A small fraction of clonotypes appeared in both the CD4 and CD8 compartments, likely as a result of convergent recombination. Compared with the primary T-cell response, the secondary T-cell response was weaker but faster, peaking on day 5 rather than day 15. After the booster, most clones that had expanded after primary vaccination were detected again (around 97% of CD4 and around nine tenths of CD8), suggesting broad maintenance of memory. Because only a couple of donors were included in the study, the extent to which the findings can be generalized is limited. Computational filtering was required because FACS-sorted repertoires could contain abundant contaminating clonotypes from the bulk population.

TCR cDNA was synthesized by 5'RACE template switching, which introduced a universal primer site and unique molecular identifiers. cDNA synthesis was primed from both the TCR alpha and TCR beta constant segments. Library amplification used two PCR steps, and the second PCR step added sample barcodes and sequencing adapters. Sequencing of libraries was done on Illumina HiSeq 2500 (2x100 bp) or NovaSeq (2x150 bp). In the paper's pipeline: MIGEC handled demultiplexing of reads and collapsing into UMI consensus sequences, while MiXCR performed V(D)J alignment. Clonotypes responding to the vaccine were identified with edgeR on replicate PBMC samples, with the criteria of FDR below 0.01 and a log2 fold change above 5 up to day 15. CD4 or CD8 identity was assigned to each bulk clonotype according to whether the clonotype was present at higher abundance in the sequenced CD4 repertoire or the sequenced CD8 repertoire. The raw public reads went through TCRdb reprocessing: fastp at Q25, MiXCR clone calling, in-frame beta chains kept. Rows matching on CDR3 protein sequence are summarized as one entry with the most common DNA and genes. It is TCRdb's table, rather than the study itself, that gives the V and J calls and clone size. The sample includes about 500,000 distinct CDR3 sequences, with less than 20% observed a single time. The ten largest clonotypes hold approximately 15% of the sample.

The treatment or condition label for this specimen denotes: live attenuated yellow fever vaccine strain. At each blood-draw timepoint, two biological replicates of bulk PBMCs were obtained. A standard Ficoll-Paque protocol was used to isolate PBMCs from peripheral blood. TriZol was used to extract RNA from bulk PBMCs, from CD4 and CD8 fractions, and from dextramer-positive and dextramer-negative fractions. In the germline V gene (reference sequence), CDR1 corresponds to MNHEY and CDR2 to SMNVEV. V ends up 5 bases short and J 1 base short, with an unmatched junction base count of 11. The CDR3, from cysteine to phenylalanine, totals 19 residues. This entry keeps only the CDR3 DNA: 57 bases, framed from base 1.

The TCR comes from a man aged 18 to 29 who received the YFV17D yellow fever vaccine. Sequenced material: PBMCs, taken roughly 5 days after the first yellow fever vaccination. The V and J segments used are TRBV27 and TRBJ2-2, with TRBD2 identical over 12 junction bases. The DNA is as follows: TGTGCCAGCAGTCCCGGACTAGCGGGGATTGAAAGGAACACCGGGGAGCTGTTTTTT. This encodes CASSPGLAGIERNTGELFF.